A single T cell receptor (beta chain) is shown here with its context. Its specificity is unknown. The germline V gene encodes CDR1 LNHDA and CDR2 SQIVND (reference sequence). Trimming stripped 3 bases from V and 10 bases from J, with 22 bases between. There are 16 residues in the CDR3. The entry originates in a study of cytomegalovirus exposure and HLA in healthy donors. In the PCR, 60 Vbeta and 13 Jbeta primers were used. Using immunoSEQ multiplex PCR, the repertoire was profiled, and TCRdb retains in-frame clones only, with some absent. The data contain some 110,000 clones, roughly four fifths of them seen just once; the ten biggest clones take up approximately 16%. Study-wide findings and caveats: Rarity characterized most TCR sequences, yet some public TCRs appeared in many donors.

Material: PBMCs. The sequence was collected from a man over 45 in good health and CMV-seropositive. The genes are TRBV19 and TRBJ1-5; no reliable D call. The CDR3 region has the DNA TGTGCCAGTAGTATTCTGAGGCCTCCAATCACCCATCCCCAGCATTTT. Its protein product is CASSILRPPITHPQHF.